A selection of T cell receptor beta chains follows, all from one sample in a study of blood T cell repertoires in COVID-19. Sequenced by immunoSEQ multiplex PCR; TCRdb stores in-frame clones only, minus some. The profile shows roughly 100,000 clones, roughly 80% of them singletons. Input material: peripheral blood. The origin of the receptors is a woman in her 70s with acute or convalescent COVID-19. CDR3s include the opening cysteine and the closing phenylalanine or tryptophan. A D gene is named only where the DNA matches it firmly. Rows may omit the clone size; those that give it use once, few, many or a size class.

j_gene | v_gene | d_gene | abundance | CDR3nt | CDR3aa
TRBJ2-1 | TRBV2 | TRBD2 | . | TGTGCCAGCAGTGGAGATTGGCGGGGGGGGTTCAATGAGCAGTTCTTC | CASSGDWRGGFNEQFF
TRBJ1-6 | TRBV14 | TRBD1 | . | TGTGCCAGCAGCTCCAGGACAGGGATTAATTCACCCCTCCACTTT | CASSSRTGINSPLHF
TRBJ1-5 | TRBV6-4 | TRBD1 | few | TGTGCCAGCAGTCCGGGACAGGGCAATCAGCCCCAGCATTTT | CASSPGQGNQPQHF
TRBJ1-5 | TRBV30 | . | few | TGTGCCTGGAGTGTATCCCGGGGTACTCAGCCCCAGCATTTT | CAWSVSRGTQPQHF
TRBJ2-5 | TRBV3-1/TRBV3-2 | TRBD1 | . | TGTGCCAGCAGCCAAGAGACAGGGGGAGAGACCCAGTACTTC | CASSQETGGETQYF
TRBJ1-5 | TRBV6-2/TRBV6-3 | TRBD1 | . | TGTGCCAGCAGTTTCCCGGGACAGGGGGGCAATCAGCCCCAGCATTTT | CASSFPGQGGNQPQHF
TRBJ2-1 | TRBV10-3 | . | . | TGTGCCATCAGTGAGTCTACAGGATTCAATGAGCAGTTCTTC | CAISESTGFNEQFF
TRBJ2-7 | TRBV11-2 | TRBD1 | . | TGTGCCAGCAGCTTGGACAGGGACTCCTACGAGCAGTACTTC | CASSLDRDSYEQYF
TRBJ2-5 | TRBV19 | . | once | TGTGCCAGTGGGGCAGAGACCCAGTACTTC | CASGAETQYF
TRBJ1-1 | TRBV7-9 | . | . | TGTGCCAGCAGCCAAGGCGGCAGGGTCACTGAAGCTTTCTTT | CASSQGGRVTEAFF
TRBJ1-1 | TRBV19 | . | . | TGTGCCAGTAGAACCGGACAGCCGAACACTGAAGCTTTCTTT | CASRTGQPNTEAFF
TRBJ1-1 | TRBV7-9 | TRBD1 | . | TGTGCCAGCAGCAACCTACAGGGGGTGAACACTGAAGCTTTCTTT | CASSNLQGVNTEAFF
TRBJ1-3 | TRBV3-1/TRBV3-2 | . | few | TGTGCCAGCAGCCAGGGAGACGGAAACACCATATATTTT | CASSQGDGNTIYF
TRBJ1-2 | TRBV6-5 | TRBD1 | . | TGTGCCAGCAGTTACGGGGCAGGGGGCTATGGCTACACCTTC | CASSYGAGGYGYTF
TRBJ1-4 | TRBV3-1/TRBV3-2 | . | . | TGTGCCAGCAGCCAAGGGCAGGCCGAAAGAGAAAAACTGTTTTTT | CASSQGQAEREKLFF
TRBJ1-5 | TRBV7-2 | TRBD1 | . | TGTGCCAGCAGCTCCCCCGAGGGGGACAGGGCCAATCAGCCCCAGCATTTT | CASSSPEGDRANQPQHF
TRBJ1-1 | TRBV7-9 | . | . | TGTGCCAGCAGCCGGGTGAACACTGAAGCTTTCTTT | CASSRVNTEAFF
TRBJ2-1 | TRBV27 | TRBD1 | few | TGTGCCAGCAGACTGACAGGGAATGAGCAGTTCTTC | CASRLTGNEQFF
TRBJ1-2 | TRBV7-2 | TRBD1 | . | TGTGCCAGCAGCCGTTCCGGGACAGGTTTGCTCTATGGCTACACCTTC | CASSRSGTGLLYGYTF
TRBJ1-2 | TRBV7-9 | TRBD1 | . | TGTGCCAGCAGCCCAGACAGGGTGTATGGCTACACCTTC | CASSPDRVYGYTF
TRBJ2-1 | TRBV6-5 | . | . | TGTGCCAGCACGTCTGGGGGGCAGGGGGACAATGAGCAGTTCTTC | CASTSGGQGDNEQFF
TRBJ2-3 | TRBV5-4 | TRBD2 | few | TGTGCCAGCAGCTTGGAGGGACTACCATCCGGCACAGATACGCAGTATTTT | CASSLEGLPSGTDTQYF
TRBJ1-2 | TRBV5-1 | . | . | TGCGCCAGCAGAGAAACAGGTGCGGCTTTGGGCTACACCTTC | CASRETGAALGYTF
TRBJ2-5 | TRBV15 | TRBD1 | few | TGTGCCACCAGCAGGACAGGGCGAGAGACCCAGTACTTC | CATSRTGRETQYF
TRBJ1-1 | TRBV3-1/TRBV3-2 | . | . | TGTGCCAGCAGTCGTAACACTGAAGCTTTCTTT | CASSRNTEAFF
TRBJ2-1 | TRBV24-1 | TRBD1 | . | TGTGCCACCAGTCCCGGACAGGGTTGGAATGAGCAGTTCTTC | CATSPGQGWNEQFF
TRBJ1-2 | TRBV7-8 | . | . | TGTGCCAGCAGCACTGCCCGGCAGGGTTATGGCTACACCTTC | CASSTARQGYGYTF
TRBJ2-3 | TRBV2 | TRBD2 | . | TGTGCCAGCAGTTTGCTAGCGGGGGGGTCCGCAGATACGCAGTATTTT | CASSLLAGGSADTQYF